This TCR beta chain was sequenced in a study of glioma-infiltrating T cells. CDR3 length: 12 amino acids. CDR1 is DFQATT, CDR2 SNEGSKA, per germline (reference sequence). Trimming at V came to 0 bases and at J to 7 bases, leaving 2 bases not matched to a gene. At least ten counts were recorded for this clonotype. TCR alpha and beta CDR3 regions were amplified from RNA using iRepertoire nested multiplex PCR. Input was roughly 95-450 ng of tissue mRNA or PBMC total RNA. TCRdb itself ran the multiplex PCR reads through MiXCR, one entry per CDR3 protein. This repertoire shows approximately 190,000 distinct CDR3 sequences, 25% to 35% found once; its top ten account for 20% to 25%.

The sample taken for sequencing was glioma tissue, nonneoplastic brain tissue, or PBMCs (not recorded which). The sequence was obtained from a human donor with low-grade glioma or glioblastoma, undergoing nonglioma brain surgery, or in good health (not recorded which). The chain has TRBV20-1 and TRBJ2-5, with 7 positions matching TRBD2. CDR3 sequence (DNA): TGCAGTGCTAGAGATTGGGGGGGGACCCAGTACTTC. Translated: CSARDWGGTQYF.